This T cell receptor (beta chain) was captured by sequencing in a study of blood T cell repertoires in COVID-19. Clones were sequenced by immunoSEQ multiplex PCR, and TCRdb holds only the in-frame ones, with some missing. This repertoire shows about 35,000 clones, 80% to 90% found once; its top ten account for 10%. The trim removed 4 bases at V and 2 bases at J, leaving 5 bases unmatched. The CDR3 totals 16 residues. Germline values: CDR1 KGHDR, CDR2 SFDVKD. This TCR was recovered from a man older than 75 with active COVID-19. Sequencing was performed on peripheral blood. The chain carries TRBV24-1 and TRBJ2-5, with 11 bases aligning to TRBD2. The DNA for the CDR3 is TGTGCCACCAGTGACGCGGGACTAGCGGAGCAAGAGACCCAGTACTTC. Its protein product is CATSDAGLAEQETQYF.